This TCR beta chain was recorded in a study of T cell changes during pregnancy in multiple sclerosis. Profiling relied on immunoSEQ multiplex PCR, and the TCRdb table lists in-frame clones only, not all of them. The data show tens of thousands of clones, less than 95% seen once. The germline CDR1 and CDR2 sequences are SGHAT and FQDESV (reference sequence). V was shortened by 1 base and J by 8 bases, with 9 bases between the two germline ends. The CDR3 sequence is 12 residues long. The specimen comprised peripheral blood, sampled in the first trimester of pregnancy. The source of this sequence is a female donor in good health, enrolled as a control in a pregnancy study. The genes are TRBV11-1 and TRBJ2-7, with D maybe TRBD1 (6 bases). CDR3 DNA: TGTGCCAGCAGCTTAGGTTGGGGGCAGCAGTACTTC. This gives the protein CASSLGWGQQYF.